Detailed here is one TCR beta chain. The study used samples holding roughly 1-10 million cryopreserved PBMC before DNA extraction. The data derive from a study of long-term antiretroviral therapy in people with HIV. In the study overall: The 2015 immediate-ART recommendation came about a decade after the earliest samples.

A v3.0 immunoSEQ assay was performed at survey level. The method was immunoSEQ multiplex PCR; TCRdb's version includes in-frame clones alone and lacks a portion of them. The sample lists under 50,000 clones, more than 80% occurring once. The CDR3 covers 16 residues. The V and J ends lost 4 bases and 8 bases, in that order; junction bases with no gene match: 8. Germline lookup yields CDR1 SEHNR and CDR2 FQNEAQ (reference sequence). The J gene is TRBJ1-6, the V gene TRBV7-9; 10 nucleotides line up with TRBD1. The TCR comes from a woman between 45 and 65 years old with HIV. The input for sequencing was unsorted PBMCs, taken 3.1 years after starting antiretroviral therapy. The CDR3 loop reads CASSSSPGQGYSPLHF. The CDR3, as DNA: TGTGCCAGCAGCTCGAGCCCGGGACAGGGGTATTCACCCCTCCACTTT.